This is a list of T cell receptor beta chains from one sample in a study of shared clonotypes between healthy human individuals. Sequenced by immunoSEQ multiplex PCR; TCRdb stores in-frame clones only, minus some. This sample has approximately 740,000 clones, with roughly 92% found just once. The sample was naive CD8+ T cells sorted from blood. All receptors come from a man aged 25 to 40 in good health. The CDR3 runs from the conserved cysteine through the conserved F or W. Fields, in order: CDR3 protein, CDR3 DNA, J gene, V gene, clone size, D gene. The D gene is left open where the match is weak. Clone size is shown for a subset of rows, as once, few, many or a class of expanded clone.

CASSLGYARSGNEQFF	TGTGCCAGCAGCTTGGGGTACGCCAGGTCTGGCAATGAGCAGTTCTTC	TRBJ2-1	TRBV4-2	-	-
CASSLQAFSTDTQYF	TGTGCCAGTAGCCTACAGGCTTTCTCCACAGATACGCAGTATTTT	TRBJ2-3	TRBV19	-	-
CASSVLPGDGYTF	TGTGCCAGCAGCGTACTACCAGGGGATGGCTACACCTTC	TRBJ1-2	TRBV7-3	-	-
CASSFGGSTGELFF	TGTGCCAGCAGTTTCGGGGGGAGTACCGGGGAGCTGTTTTTT	TRBJ2-2	TRBV6-5	-	TRBD2
CASTWREDDNEQFF	TGTGCCAGCACTTGGAGGGAAGACGACAATGAGCAGTTCTTC	TRBJ2-1	TRBV28	-	-
CASSQNVRGQVEGYTF	TGTGCCAGCAGCCAGAACGTCAGGGGACAGGTAGAAGGCTACACCTTC	TRBJ1-2	TRBV9	once	TRBD1
CASSLFPVDREIMGTDTQYF	TGTGCCAGCAGCTTATTTCCCGTGGACCGGGAGATTATGGGCACAGATACGCAGTATTTT	TRBJ2-3	TRBV7-8	-	-
CASSTGREGYTGELFF	TGTGCCAGCAGCACGGGAAGAGAGGGGTACACCGGGGAGCTGTTTTTT	TRBJ2-2	TRBV7-9	-	-
CASSQTQGSYNEQFF	TGTGCCAGCAGCCAAACACAGGGCTCCTACAATGAGCAGTTCTTC	TRBJ2-1	TRBV16	-	-
CASSPVQGVASYEQYF	TGTGCCAGCAGCCCGGTGCAGGGGGTAGCTTCCTACGAGCAGTACTTC	TRBJ2-7	TRBV11-2	-	TRBD1
CASSIDLAGSYNEQFF	TGTGCCAGTAGTATCGATCTAGCGGGGAGCTACAATGAGCAGTTCTTC	TRBJ2-1	TRBV19	-	TRBD2
CASSPGEGFRIYTEAFF	TGTGCCAGCTCACCGGGGGAAGGGTTCAGGATATACACTGAAGCTTTCTTT	TRBJ1-1	TRBV18	-	-
CASSGSPNNYEQYF	TGTGCCAGCAGTGGATCTCCTAATAACTACGAGCAGTACTTC	TRBJ2-7	TRBV7-9	-	-
CAWSTAIGLAYEQYF	TGTGCCTGGAGTACAGCCATTGGACTAGCCTACGAGCAGTACTTC	TRBJ2-7	TRBV30	-	TRBD2
CASRTGTGDYGYTF	TGTGCCAGCAGAACCGGGACAGGGGACTATGGCTACACCTTC	TRBJ1-2	TRBV27	-	TRBD1
CAGSERIQGLPEAFF	TGTGCCGGCAGTGAAAGAATTCAGGGTTTACCTGAAGCTTTCTTT	TRBJ1-1	TRBV2	-	-
CASSPRDGGTGELFF	TGTGCCAGCAGCCCCCGGGACGGGGGGACCGGGGAGCTGTTTTTT	TRBJ2-2	TRBV6-6	-	TRBD2
CASSHTVDGGHYEQYF	TGTGCCAGCAGCCACACGGTGGACGGAGGGCACTACGAGCAGTACTTC	TRBJ2-7	TRBV7-9	-	-
CASSELVLSSTDTQYF	TGTGCCAGCAGTGAATTGGTCTTATCTAGCACAGATACGCAGTATTTT	TRBJ2-3	TRBV6-1	once	-
CASSPGQRKQPQHF	TGTGCCAGCAGTCCGGGACAGCGAAAGCAGCCCCAGCATTTT	TRBJ1-5	TRBV28	-	TRBD1
CASSVNREVLTGYTF	TGCGCCAGCAGCGTCAACAGGGAGGTCCTTACTGGCTACACCTTC	TRBJ1-2	TRBV4-1	-	-
CASSSEGLGYEQYF	TGTGCCAGCAGCTCCGAGGGGCTGGGCTACGAGCAGTACTTC	TRBJ2-7	TRBV5-4	-	-
CATSNGLNTGELFF	TGTGCCACCAGCAATGGACTGAACACCGGGGAGCTGTTTTTT	TRBJ2-2	TRBV15	-	-
CASSLGMKGYEQYF	TGTGCCAGCAGCTTGGGAATGAAGGGCTACGAGCAGTACTTC	TRBJ2-7	TRBV5-6	-	-
CASSQEGQGSNQPQHF	TGCGCCAGCAGCCAAGAAGGGCAGGGGAGCAATCAGCCCCAGCATTTT	TRBJ1-5	TRBV4-1	-	-
CAIGVSRDTEAFF	TGTGCCATCGGGGTATCCAGGGACACTGAAGCTTTCTTT	TRBJ1-1	TRBV10-3	-	-
CASSDSQQNTEAFF	TGTGCCAGCAGCGATTCGCAGCAGAACACTGAAGCTTTCTTT	TRBJ1-1	TRBV9	-	-
CASGAPGQGANTGELFF	TGTGCCAGCGGCGCCCCGGGACAGGGGGCGAACACCGGGGAGCTGTTTTTT	TRBJ2-2	TRBV9	-	TRBD1
CASSSGTSAYNEQFF	TGTGCCAGCAGCTCCGGGACTAGCGCATACAATGAGCAGTTCTTC	TRBJ2-1	TRBV7-9	once	TRBD2
CASSVGQSSYNEQFF	TGTGCCAGCAGCGTAGGCCAGAGCTCCTACAATGAGCAGTTCTTC	TRBJ2-1	TRBV9	once	-
CASSTTGKNEQFF	TGTGCCAGCAGCACAACAGGGAAAAATGAGCAGTTCTTC	TRBJ2-1	TRBV27	-	-
CASSLAGAGREAFF	TGTGCCAGCAGCTTGGCAGGGGCCGGACGGGAAGCTTTCTTT	TRBJ1-1	TRBV5-4	-	-
CASSVTLAGGDDEQYF	TGTGCCAGCAGCGTGACACTAGCGGGAGGGGATGATGAGCAGTACTTC	TRBJ2-7	TRBV9	-	TRBD2
CASSQGTGIAGELFF	TGCGCCAGCAGCCAAGGGACAGGGATAGCCGGGGAGCTGTTTTTT	TRBJ2-2	TRBV4-3	-	TRBD1
CASSPSTAFDEQFF	TGTGCCAGCAGCCCCTCAACGGCATTCGATGAGCAGTTCTTC	TRBJ2-1	TRBV7-9	-	-
CASSLGGGGKYGEQYF	TGTGCCAGCAGCTTGGGGGGAGGCGGGAAGTATGGCGAGCAGTACTTC	TRBJ2-7	TRBV7-9	once	-
CASSLGQEQFF	TGTGCCAGCAGCCTAGGACAGGAGCAGTTCTTC	TRBJ2-1	TRBV6-6	once	-